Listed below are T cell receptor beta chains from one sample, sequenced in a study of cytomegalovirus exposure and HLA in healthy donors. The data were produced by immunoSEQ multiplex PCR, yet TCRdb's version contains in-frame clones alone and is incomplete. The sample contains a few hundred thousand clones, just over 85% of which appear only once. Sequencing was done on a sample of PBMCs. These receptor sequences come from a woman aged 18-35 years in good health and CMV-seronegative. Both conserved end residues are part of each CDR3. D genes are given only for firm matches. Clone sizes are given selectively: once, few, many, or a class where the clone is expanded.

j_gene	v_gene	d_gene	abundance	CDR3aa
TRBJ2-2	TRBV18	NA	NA	CASSPRPGNTGELFF
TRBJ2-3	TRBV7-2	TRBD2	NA	CASSVGTRGLTDTQYF
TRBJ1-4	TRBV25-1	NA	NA	CASSASPGEKLFF
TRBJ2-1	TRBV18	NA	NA	CASSPGIPHNEQFF
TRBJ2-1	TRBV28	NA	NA	CALSRGGGPGEQFF
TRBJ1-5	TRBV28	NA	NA	CASTSGILQSNQPQHF
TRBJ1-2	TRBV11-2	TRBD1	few	CASSSTGAYGYTF
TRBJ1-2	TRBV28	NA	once	CASGVGGYTF
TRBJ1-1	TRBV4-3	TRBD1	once	CASSQPGQASEAFF
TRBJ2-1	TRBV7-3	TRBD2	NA	CASSLKGTSGSVYNEQFF
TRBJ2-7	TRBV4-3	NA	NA	CASSQDRAARAYEQYF
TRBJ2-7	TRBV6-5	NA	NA	CASRTGTTYEQYF
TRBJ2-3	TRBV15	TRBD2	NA	CATSAQRGSTDTQYF
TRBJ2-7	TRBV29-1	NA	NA	CSASRGFSYEQYF
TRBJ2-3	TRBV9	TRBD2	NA	CAGSVAGKDTQYF
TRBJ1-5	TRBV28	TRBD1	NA	CASSFRGQGYQPQHF
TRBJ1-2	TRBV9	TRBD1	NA	CASSPRDRPFNYGYTF
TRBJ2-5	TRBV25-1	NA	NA	CASSGDRLTAREYF
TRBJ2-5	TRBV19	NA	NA	CASSMFISGGETQYF
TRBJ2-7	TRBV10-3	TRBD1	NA	CAISGYTGGAGNYEQYF
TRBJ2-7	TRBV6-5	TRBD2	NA	CASSYSLAGGSEQYF
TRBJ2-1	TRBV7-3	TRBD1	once	CASSLNGDRDNEQFF
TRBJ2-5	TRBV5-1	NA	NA	CASSPAGWQETQYF
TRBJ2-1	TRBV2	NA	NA	CASTGTPPYNEQFF
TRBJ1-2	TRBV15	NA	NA	CATSSPQGPYGYTF
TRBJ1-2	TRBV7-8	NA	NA	CASSLGMGGADGYTF
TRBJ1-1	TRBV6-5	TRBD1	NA	CASSLQGAWGTEAFF
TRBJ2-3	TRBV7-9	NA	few	CASSLGELSSTDTQYF
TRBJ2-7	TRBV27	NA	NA	CASSFRGSSYEQYF
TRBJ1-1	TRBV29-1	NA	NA	CSAAVAVSTEAFF
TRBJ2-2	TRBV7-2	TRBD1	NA	CASSFSGTDTGELFF
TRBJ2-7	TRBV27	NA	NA	CASSPQVRQARSYEQYF
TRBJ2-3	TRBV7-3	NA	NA	CASSLYLRTDTQYF
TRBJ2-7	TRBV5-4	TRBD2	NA	CASRPRREEYEQYF
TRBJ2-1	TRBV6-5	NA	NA	CASSPARGGEQFF
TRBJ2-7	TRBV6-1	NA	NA	CASSHGQLYEQYF
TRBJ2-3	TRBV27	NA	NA	CASSLFGSSTDTQYF
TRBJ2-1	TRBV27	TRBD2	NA	CASRLAGYNEQFF
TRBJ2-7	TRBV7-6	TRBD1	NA	CASSLEDRVYEQYF
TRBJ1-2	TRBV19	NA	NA	CASSLRGLYGYTF
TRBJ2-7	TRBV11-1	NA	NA	CASKFSGNDEQYF
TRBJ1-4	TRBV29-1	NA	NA	CSVVGYRGREVGSNEKLFF
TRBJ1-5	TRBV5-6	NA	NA	CASSIRGRNQPQHF
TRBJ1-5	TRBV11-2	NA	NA	CASSLGSGAQPQHF
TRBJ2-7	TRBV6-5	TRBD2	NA	CASSRTSGNPYEQYF
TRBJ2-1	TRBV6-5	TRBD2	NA	CASSFSGTSARYEQFF
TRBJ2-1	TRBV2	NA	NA	CASSAGGIRSEQFF
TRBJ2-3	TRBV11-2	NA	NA	CASSLASATDTQYF